This TCR beta chain was observed in a study of cytomegalovirus exposure and HLA in healthy donors. Study summary: Genotyping of some 390 donors showed that 80% to 85% belonged to the Caucasian-associated ancestry cluster.

CDR3 size: 18 residues. Germline V lookup: CDR1 KGHSH, CDR2 LQKENI. Trimming at V came to 3 bases and at J to 1 base, leaving 14 bases not matched to a gene. Primers: 60 Vbeta forward and 13 Jbeta reverse. In the source study's methods: Some 80 million unique TCR beta chains, roughly 11 million shared, were counted in a later analysis. Sequencing used immunoSEQ multiplex PCR; TCRdb keeps in-frame clones, though not all of them. Clone size and the V and J calls come from that table; the DNA yielded D and trimming. The data show about 160,000 clones, with over 75% seen just once and about 1.9% held by the top ten.

The sample was PBMCs. The receptor was derived from a woman under 30 in good health and CMV-seronegative. This chain connects TRBV18 to TRBJ2-5; 7 nucleotides align to TRBD1. In DNA form, the CDR3 reads TGTGCCAGCTCACCCCCTGGAAACAGGGGCATCTTCCAAGAGACCCAGTACTTC. Protein: CASSPPGNRGIFQETQYF.